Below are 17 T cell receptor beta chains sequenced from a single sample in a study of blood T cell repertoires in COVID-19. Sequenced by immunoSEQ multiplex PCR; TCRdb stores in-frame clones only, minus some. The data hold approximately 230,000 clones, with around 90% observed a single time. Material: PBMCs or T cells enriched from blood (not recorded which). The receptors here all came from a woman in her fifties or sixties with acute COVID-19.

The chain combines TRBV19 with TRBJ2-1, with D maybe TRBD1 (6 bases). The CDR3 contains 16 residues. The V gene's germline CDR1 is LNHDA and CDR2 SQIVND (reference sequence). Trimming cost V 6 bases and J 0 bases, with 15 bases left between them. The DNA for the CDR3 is TGTGCCAGTAGCAACTACCGGGACAACTCCTACAATGAGCAGTTCTTC. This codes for CASSNYRDNSYNEQFF.

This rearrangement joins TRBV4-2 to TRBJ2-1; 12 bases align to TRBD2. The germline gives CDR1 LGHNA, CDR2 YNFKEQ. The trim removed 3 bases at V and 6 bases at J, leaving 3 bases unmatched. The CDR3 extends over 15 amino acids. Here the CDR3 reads CASSQTSGSPNEQFF. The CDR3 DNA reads TGTGCCAGCAGCCAGACTAGCGGGAGCCCCAATGAGCAGTTCTTC.

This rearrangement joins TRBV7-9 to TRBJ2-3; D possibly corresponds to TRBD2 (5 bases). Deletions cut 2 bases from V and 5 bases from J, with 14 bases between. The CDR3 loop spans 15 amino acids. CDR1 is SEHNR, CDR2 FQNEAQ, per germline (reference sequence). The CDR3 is CASSLWSGGQDTQYF. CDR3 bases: TGTGCCAGCAGCTTATGGTCCGGCGGGCAAGATACGCAGTATTTT.

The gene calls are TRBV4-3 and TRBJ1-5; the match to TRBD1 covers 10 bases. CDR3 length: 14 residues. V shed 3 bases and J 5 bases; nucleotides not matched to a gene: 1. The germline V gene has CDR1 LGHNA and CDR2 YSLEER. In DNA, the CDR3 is TGCGCCAGCAGCCAGGGGACAGGGGATCAGCCCCAGCATTTT. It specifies CASSQGTGDQPQHF.

The CDR3 DNA reads as TGTGCCAGTAGTATAGATTCATACAATGAGCAGTTCTTC. The encoded protein is CASSIDSYNEQFF. V is TRBV19 and J is TRBJ2-1; D not resolved. Trimming pared 0 bases from V and 4 bases from J, leaving 4 bases between. This CDR3 region has 13 residues. Germline V gives CDR1 LNHDA, CDR2 SQIVND (reference sequence).

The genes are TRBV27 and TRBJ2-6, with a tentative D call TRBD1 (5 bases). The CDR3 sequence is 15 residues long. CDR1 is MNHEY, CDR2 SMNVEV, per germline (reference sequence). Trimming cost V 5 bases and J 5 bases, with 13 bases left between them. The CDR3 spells CASSVQGARANVLTF. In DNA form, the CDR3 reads TGTGCCAGCAGTGTGCAGGGCGCTAGGGCCAACGTCCTGACTTTC. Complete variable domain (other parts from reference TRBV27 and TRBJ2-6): EAQVTQNPRYLITVTGKKLTVTCSQNMNHEYMSWYRQDPGLGLRQIYYSMNVEVTDKGDVPEGYKVSRKEKRNFPLILESPSPNQTSLYFCASSVQGARANVLTFGAGSRLTVL.

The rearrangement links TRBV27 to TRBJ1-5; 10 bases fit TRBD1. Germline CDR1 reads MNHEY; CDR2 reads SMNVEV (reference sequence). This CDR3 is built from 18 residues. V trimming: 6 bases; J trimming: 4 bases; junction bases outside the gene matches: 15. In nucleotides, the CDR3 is TGTGCCAGCAGCGCGACCGGGACAGGGGCATCCCCAAATCAGCCCCAGCATTTT. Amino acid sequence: CASSATGTGASPNQPQHF.

The CDR3 loop is CASTEGFTGSPLHF. The CDR3, as DNA: TGTGCCAGCACCGAGGGTTTTACGGGATCACCCCTCCACTTT. The V call is TRBV28, the J call TRBJ1-6, with unresolved D. CDR1 is MDHEN, CDR2 SYDVKM, per germline. The V and J ends lost 7 bases and 10 bases respectively, with 17 bases between them. The CDR3 contains 14 residues.

This chain's CDR3 is CASSLAGTGPYEQYF. CDR3 DNA sequence: TGCGCCAGCAGCTTGGCCGGGACAGGGCCCTACGAGCAGTACTTC. The J gene is TRBJ2-7, the V gene TRBV5-1, with 9 bases matching TRBD1. J gave up 2 bases and V 0 bases, and 3 bases lay outside the gene matches. CDR3 size: 15 residues. CDR1 is SGHRS and CDR2 is YFSETQ in the germline V gene.

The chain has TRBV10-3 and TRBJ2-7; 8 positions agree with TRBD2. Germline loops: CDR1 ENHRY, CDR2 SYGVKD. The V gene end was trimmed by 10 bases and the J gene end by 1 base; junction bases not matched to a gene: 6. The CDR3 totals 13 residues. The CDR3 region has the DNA TGTGCCACCCGACTAGCGTCTTCCTACGAGCAGTACTTC. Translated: CATRLASSYEQYF.

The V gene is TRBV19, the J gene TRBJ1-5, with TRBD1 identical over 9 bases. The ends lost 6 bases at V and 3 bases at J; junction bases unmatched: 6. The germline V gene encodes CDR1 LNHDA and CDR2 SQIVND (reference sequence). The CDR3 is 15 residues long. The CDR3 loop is CASSTGQGVNQPQHF. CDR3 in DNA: TGTGCCAGTAGCACGGGACAGGGAGTCAATCAGCCCCAGCATTTT. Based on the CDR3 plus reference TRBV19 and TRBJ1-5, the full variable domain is DGGITQSPKYLFRKEGQNVTLSCEQNLNHDAMYWYRQDPGQGLRLIYYSQIVNDFQKGDIAEGYSVSREKKESFPLTVTSAQKNPTAFYLCASSTGQGVNQPQHFGDGTRLSIL.

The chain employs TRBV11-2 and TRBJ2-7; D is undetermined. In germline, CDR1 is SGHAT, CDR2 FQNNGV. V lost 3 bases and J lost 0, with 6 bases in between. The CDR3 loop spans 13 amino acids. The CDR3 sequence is CASSFGFSYEQYF. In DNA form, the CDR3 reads TGTGCCAGCAGCTTCGGGTTCTCCTACGAGCAGTACTTC.

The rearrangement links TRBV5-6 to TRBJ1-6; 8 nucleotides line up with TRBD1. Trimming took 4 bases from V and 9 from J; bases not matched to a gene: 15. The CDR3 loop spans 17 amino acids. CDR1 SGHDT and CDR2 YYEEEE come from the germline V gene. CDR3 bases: TGTGCCAGCAGCCCGACAGGGGCGAATCCCAAAATTTCACCCCTCCACTTT. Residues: CASSPTGANPKISPLHF.

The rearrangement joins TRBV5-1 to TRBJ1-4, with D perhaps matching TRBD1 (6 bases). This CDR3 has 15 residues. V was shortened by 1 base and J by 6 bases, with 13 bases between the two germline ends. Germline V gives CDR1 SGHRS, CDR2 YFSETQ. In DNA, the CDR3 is TGCGCCAGCAGCTTGATTTGGGGGGGCGATGAAAAACTGTTTTTT. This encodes CASSLIWGGDEKLFF. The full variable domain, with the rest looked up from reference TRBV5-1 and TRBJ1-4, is KAGVTQTPRYLIKTRGQQVTLSCSPISGHRSVSWYQQTPGQGLQFLFEYFSETQRNKGNFPGRFSGRQFSNSRSEMNVSTLELGDSALYLCASSLIWGGDEKLFFGSGTQLSVL.

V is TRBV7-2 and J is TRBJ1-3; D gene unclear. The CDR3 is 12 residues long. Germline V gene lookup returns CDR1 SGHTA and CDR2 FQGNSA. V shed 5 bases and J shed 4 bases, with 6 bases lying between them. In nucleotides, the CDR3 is TGTGCCAGCAGCATCTCGGGAAACACCATATATTTT. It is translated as CASSISGNTIYF.

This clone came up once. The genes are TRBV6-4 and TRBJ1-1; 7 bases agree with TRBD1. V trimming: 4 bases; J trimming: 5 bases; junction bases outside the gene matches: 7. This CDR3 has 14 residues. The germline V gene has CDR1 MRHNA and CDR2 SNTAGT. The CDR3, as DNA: TGTGCCAGCAGTGCCGACAGGGTAGGGACTGAAGCTTTCTTT. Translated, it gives CASSADRVGTEAFF.

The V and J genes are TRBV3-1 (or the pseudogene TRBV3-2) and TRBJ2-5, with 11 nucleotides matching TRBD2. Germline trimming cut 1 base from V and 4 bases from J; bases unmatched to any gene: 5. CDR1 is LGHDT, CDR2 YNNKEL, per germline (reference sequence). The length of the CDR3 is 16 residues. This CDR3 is CASSQARLAGLETQYF. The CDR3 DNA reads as TGTGCCAGCAGCCAAGCTCGACTAGCGGGACTAGAGACCCAGTACTTC.